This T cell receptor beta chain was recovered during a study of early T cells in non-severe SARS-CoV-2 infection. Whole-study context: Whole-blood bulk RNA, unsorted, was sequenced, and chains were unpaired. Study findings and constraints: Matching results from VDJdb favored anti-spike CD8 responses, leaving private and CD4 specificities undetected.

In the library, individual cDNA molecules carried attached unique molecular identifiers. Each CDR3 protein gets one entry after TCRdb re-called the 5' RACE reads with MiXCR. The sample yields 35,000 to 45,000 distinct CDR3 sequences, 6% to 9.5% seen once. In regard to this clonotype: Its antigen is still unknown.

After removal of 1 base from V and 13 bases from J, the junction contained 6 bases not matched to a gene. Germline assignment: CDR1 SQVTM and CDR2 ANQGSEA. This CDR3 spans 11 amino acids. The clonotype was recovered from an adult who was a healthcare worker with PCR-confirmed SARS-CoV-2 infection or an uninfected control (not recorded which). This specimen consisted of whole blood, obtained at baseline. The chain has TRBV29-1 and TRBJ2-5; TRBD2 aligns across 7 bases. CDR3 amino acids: CSVEGQAGPYF. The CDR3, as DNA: TGCAGCGTTGAAGGTCAAGCGGGGCCGTACTTC.